The 24 T cell receptor beta chains given below trace back to one sample, sequenced in a study of CD8+ T cells in alopecia areata. RNA was extracted and reverse transcribed into cDNA as the sequencing template. Sequenced by immunoSEQ multiplex PCR; TCRdb stores in-frame clones only, minus some. The repertoire consists of about 250,000 clones, with less than 80% occurring once and the leading ten covering 1% to 1.5%. The material was CD4+ T cells sorted from blood, obtained at week 0. Receptor source: a human donor with alopecia areata.

This chain uses TRBV4-1 with TRBJ1-4; D may be TRBD1 (6 bases). This CDR3 has 15 amino acids. Germline CDR1 MGHRA, CDR2 YSYEKL. Trimming shortened V by 4 bases and J by 4 bases, and 13 bases separated the two germline ends. CDR3 sequence: CASSRPGTLNEKLFF. In DNA, the CDR3 is TGCGCCAGCAGCCGGCCCGGGACACTTAATGAAAAACTGTTTTTT.

V gene TRBV11-2 combines with J gene TRBJ2-7; TRBD2 might be the D (5 bases). Germline V CDR1 and CDR2: SGHAT, FQNNGV. V dropped 1 base and J dropped 4 bases, with 11 bases sitting between them. This CDR3 spans 14 amino acids. CDR3 bases: TGTGCCAGCAGCTTAGCCGGGGTACGGTACGAGCAGTACTTC. Its protein is CASSLAGVRYEQYF.

The chain is built from TRBV9 and TRBJ1-1; D is undetermined. There are 14 residues in the CDR3. Looked up from germline, CDR1 is SGDLS and CDR2 is YYNGEE. The V and J ends lost 3 bases and 2 bases respectively, with 11 bases between them. CDR3 amino acids: CASSETASNTEAFF. The CDR3 region has the DNA TGTGCCAGCAGCGAAACAGCGTCCAACACTGAAGCTTTCTTT.

The rearrangement joins TRBV13 to TRBJ1-2, with 7 bases that match TRBD1. The CDR3 has 15 residues. CDR1 PRHDT and CDR2 FYEKMQ come from the germline V gene (reference sequence). V was clipped by 2 bases and J by 6 bases; unmatched bases: 9. CDR3 in amino acids: CASSLLLRGRDGYTF. CDR3 DNA sequence: TGTGCCAGCAGCTTACTTTTGAGGGGGCGAGATGGCTACACCTTC. Supplemented by reference TRBV13 and TRBJ1-2, the full variable domain reads AAGVIQSPRHLIKEKRETATLKCYPIPRHDTVYWYQQGPGQDPQFLISFYEKMQSDKGSIPDRFSAQQFSDYHSELNMSSLELGDSALYFCASSLLLRGRDGYTFGSGTRLTVV.

The sample holds a few counts of this clone. The genes are TRBV27 and TRBJ1-2; maybe TRBD1 (6 bases). The V gene lost 8 bases and the J gene lost 8 bases, with 15 bases spanning the gap. Germline CDR1 and CDR2: MNHEY and SMNVEV (reference sequence). This CDR3 is built from 12 residues. CDR3 DNA sequence: TGTGCCAGCGGGCACCCAGGGGTCGGCTACACCTTC. Translation: CASGHPGVGYTF.

The chain joins TRBV29-1 to TRBJ2-3, with D hard to call. This CDR3 has 13 amino acids. Trimming stripped 4 bases from V and 2 bases from J, with 10 bases between. From germline, CDR1 is SQVTM and CDR2 ANQGSEA. In DNA, the CDR3 is TGCAGCGTTGTCGGCCATCACACAGATACGCAGTATTTT. This translates into CSVVGHHTDTQYF.

The chain carries TRBV15 and TRBJ1-5; D is undetermined. CDR1 is LNHNV and CDR2 is YYDKDF in the germline V gene (reference sequence). The V gene lost 1 base and the J gene lost 7 bases, with 11 bases spanning the gap. The CDR3 sequence is 14 residues long. CDR3 sequence: CATSRGSIVQPQHF. The CDR3 DNA is TGTGCCACCAGCAGAGGCTCGATCGTCCAGCCCCAGCATTTT.

V usage is TRBV27 and J usage is TRBJ2-7; 12 nucleotides line up with TRBD1. The CDR3 covers 15 residues. CDR1 and CDR2 from the germline V gene are MNHEY and SMNVEV (reference sequence). Trimming took 6 bases from V and 4 from J; bases not matched to a gene: 7. The CDR3 nucleotides read TGTGCCAGCAGACGATGGGGACAGGGGGCGTACGAGCAGTACTTC. Its protein is CASRRWGQGAYEQYF.

This clone was observed a handful of times. The CDR3: CASSPPGDRTNYGYTF. The DNA of the CDR3 is TGTGCCAGCTCACCACCGGGGGACAGGACTAACTATGGCTACACCTTC. V usage is TRBV18 and J usage is TRBJ1-2; 8 nucleotides match TRBD1. CDR3 size: 16 residues. V trimming: 0 bases; J trimming: 0 bases; junction bases outside the gene matches: 3. Germline V gene data show CDR1 as KGHSH and CDR2 as LQKENI. The full variable domain, rest sourced from reference TRBV18 and TRBJ1-2, is NAGVMQNPRHLVRRRGQEARLRCSPMKGHSHVYWYRQLPEEGLKFMVYLQKENIIDESGMPKERFSAEFPKEGPSILRIQQVVRGDSAAYFCASSPPGDRTNYGYTFGSGTRLTVV.

This chain connects TRBV7-2 to TRBJ2-1; D unclear. Germline CDR1 and CDR2: SGHTA and FQGNSA. The CDR3 is 12 residues long. Deletions cut 2 bases from V and 9 bases from J, with 8 bases between. The chain's CDR3 is CASSLLWGEQFF. The CDR3 nucleotides read TGTGCCAGCAGCTTATTGTGGGGTGAGCAGTTCTTC.

This chain joins TRBV25-1 and TRBJ2-5; D may be TRBD1 (7 bases). The CDR3 is 15 residues long. Germline CDR1 reads MGHDK; CDR2 reads SYGVNS. The germline V and J ends were trimmed by 8 bases and 0 bases, with 16 bases remaining between them. DNA of the CDR3: TGTGCCAGCCGGAGGGCAGGGGGTTACCAAGAGACCCAGTACTTC. The encoded protein is CASRRAGGYQETQYF.

The rearrangement links TRBV29-1 to TRBJ2-3, with TRBD1 matching 7 bases. Germline V gives CDR1 SQVTM, CDR2 ANQGSEA. The CDR3 consists of 16 residues. V lost 1 base and J lost 3; bases outside the gene matches: 10. CDR3: CSVEGLPPGGTDTQYF. CDR3 nucleotides: TGCAGCGTTGAAGGCCTCCCCCCAGGGGGAACAGATACGCAGTATTTT.

The V and J genes are TRBV30 and TRBJ1-1; TRBD1 aligns across 8 bases. The CDR3 totals 16 residues. Per germline, CDR1 GTSNPN and CDR2 SVGIG (reference sequence). The V gene end was trimmed by 0 bases and the J gene end by 2 bases; junction bases not matched to a gene: 8. The CDR3 reads CAWSVFGTGGNTEAFF. DNA of the CDR3: TGTGCCTGGAGTGTATTCGGGACAGGTGGTAACACTGAAGCTTTCTTT.

In DNA form, the CDR3 reads TGTGCCAGCAGCCAAGACCTCACAGGGGGGATGAACACTGAAGCTTTCTTT. Translation gives CASSQDLTGGMNTEAFF. This chain uses TRBV14 with TRBJ1-1, with TRBD1 matching 8 bases. The CDR3 is 17 residues long. Germline assignment: CDR1 SGHDN and CDR2 FVKESK. The V gene end was trimmed by 0 bases and the J gene end by 0 bases; junction bases not matched to a gene: 6.

The V and J genes are TRBV29-1 and TRBJ1-3, with a tentative D call TRBD1 (5 bases). The CDR3 extends over 12 amino acids. Looked up from germline, CDR1 is SQVTM and CDR2 is ANQGSEA. The CDR3 DNA reads TGCGCCTCCCGGGGGGCTGGAAACACCATATATTTT. Translated, it gives CASRGAGNTIYF.

The chain carries TRBV30 and TRBJ1-2; D is unclear. This CDR3 comprises 15 residues. CDR1 is GTSNPN, CDR2 SVGIG, per germline (reference sequence). The V and J ends lost 5 bases and 4 bases respectively, with 20 bases between them. The CDR3 loop is CAWEDLGEVSYGYTF. The DNA of the CDR3 is TGTGCCTGGGAAGATCTCGGGGAGGTATCCTATGGCTACACCTTC.

A few counts support this clone. The chain uses TRBV30 and TRBJ1-1; D unclear. In germline, CDR1 is GTSNPN, CDR2 SVGIG (reference sequence). The CDR3 has 12 amino acids. V was clipped by 4 bases and J by 4 bases, with 10 bases between them. CDR3 amino acids: CAWNPRVTEAFF. The CDR3 region has the DNA TGTGCCTGGAATCCGAGGGTCACTGAAGCTTTCTTT. Variable domain in full (rest from reference TRBV30 and TRBJ1-1): SQTIHQWPATLVQPVGSPLSLECTVEGTSNPNLYWYRQAAGRGLQLLFYSVGIGQISSEVPQNLSASRPQDRQFILSSKKLLLSDSGFYLCAWNPRVTEAFFGQGTRLTVV.

This sequence joins TRBV19 and TRBJ1-1, with a tentative D call TRBD1 (5 bases). The CDR3 loop spans 13 amino acids. Trimming cost V 4 bases and J 8 bases, with 14 bases left between them. Looked up from germline, CDR1 is LNHDA and CDR2 is SQIVND (reference sequence). DNA of the CDR3: TGTGCCAGTAGTACCCTCTTCAGGGCCGAAGCTTTCTTT. Its translation is CASSTLFRAEAFF.

This chain links TRBV7-2 with TRBJ1-5, with 10 bases fitting TRBD1. The germline CDR1 and CDR2 sequences are SGHTA and FQGNSA. There are 16 residues in the CDR3. The V segment lost 4 bases and the J segment 2 bases; nucleotides outside the gene matches: 5. CDR3 DNA: TGTGCCAGCAGCTCCACCGGGACAGGGGGCAATCAGCCCCAGCATTTT. Translated: CASSSTGTGGNQPQHF.

This clone was counted once. J is TRBJ1-3 and V is TRBV27; no firm D call. V shed 5 bases and J shed 1 base, with 9 bases lying between them. Germline V lookup: CDR1 MNHEY, CDR2 SMNVEV (reference sequence). The CDR3 length is 14 residues. CDR3 region: CASSGAASGNTIYF. For the CDR3, the DNA is TGTGCCAGCAGTGGAGCCGCGTCTGGAAACACCATATATTTT.

The chain has TRBV11-3 and TRBJ1-1; D gene ambiguous. Germline V lookup: CDR1 SGHNT, CDR2 YENEEA. This CDR3 spans 13 amino acids. Deletions cut 5 bases from V and 3 bases from J, with 10 bases between. The CDR3 loop is CASSPDRYTEAFF. CDR3 DNA: TGTGCCAGCAGCCCCGACCGATACACTGAAGCTTTCTTT.

This clone was picked up a small number of times. The chain is built from TRBV29-1 and TRBJ1-1, with D hard to call. Germline V gives CDR1 SQVTM, CDR2 ANQGSEA. There are 12 residues in the CDR3. The V and J ends lost 6 bases and 8 bases respectively, with 16 bases between them. CDR3 in DNA: TGCAGCGTGGCATATGGGGAAACCGAAGCTTTCTTT. Translation gives CSVAYGETEAFF.

The rearrangement joins TRBV30 to TRBJ1-1, with D possibly being TRBD1 (5 bases). Germline V gene lookup returns CDR1 GTSNPN and CDR2 SVGIG (reference sequence). Trimming removed 0 bases from V and 1 base from J, with 9 bases in between. This CDR3 spans 14 amino acids. This chain's CDR3 is CAWSVLGGNTEAFF. As DNA, the CDR3 is TGTGCCTGGAGTGTACTTGGGGGGAACACTGAAGCTTTCTTT. Combining the CDR3 with reference TRBV30 and TRBJ1-1 gives the whole variable domain SQTIHQWPATLVQPVGSPLSLECTVEGTSNPNLYWYRQAAGRGLQLLFYSVGIGQISSEVPQNLSASRPQDRQFILSSKKLLLSDSGFYLCAWSVLGGNTEAFFGQGTRLTVV.

This clone was seen more than once but under ten times. The chain joins TRBV5-6 to TRBJ1-5; 8 nucleotides agree with TRBD1. From germline, CDR1 is SGHDT and CDR2 YYEEEE. J lost 3 bases, V lost 5 bases, and 4 bases had no gene match. This CDR3 has 14 residues. The CDR3 nucleotides read TGTGCCAGCAGTCAGACAGGGGCCAATCAGCCCCAGCATTTT. Translation: CASSQTGANQPQHF.